The 13 T cell receptor beta chains listed next were all sequenced from one sample in a study of beta chain features in type 1 diabetes. Regarding the study as a whole: A moderate, significant TCRB CDR3 shortening appeared in type 1 diabetes across four CD4+ subsets.

Their target antigens are unknown. Expressed TCRB transcripts got sequenced, as all isolated RNA was reverse transcribed. Here immunoSEQ multiplex PCR was the method, and the copy in TCRdb shows in-frame clones only, minus some. The sample contains some 250,000 clones, roughly 10% of which appear only once. The sample comprised naive CD4+ T cells from blood. These receptor sequences come from a man between 25 and 39 years old with type 1 diabetes.

J is TRBJ2-1 and V is TRBV5-6; 8 positions agree with TRBD2. This CDR3 contains 16 residues. After removal of 0 bases from V and 6 bases from J, the junction contained 8 bases not matched to a gene. The germline V gene has CDR1 SGHDT and CDR2 YYEEEE. CDR3 residues: CASSLVGAGAPNEQFF. As DNA, the CDR3 is TGTGCCAGCAGCTTGGTGGGAGCGGGGGCCCCCAATGAGCAGTTCTTC.

The chain uses TRBV30 and TRBJ2-3; 9 positions match TRBD1. V gave up 1 base and J gave up 2 bases; unmatched junction bases: 4. CDR1 is GTSNPN, CDR2 SVGIG, per germline (reference sequence). The CDR3 consists of 15 residues. CDR3 DNA: TGTGCCTGGAGTGCCGGGACAGGGTCCACAGATACGCAGTATTTT. Translated, it gives CAWSAGTGSTDTQYF. The whole variable domain, remainder taken from reference TRBV30 and TRBJ2-3, is SQTIHQWPATLVQPVGSPLSLECTVEGTSNPNLYWYRQAAGRGLQLLFYSVGIGQISSEVPQNLSASRPQDRQFILSSKKLLLSDSGFYLCAWSAGTGSTDTQYFGPGTRLTVL.

The CDR3 reads CAWSVGEASGYTF. The CDR3, as DNA: TGTGCCTGGAGTGTAGGGGAGGCAAGTGGCTACACCTTC. The chain has TRBV30 and TRBJ1-2, with D perhaps TRBD1 (5 bases). The CDR3 is 13 residues long. CDR1 and CDR2 (germline): GTSNPN, SVGIG (reference sequence). V lost 0 bases, J lost 7 bases, and 12 bases lay in between.

The chain recombines TRBV4-3 with TRBJ1-2; D unclear. The V gene's germline CDR1 is LGHNA and CDR2 YSLEER. The CDR3 is 16 residues long. Trimming removed 0 bases at V and 8 bases at J, with 19 bases between. The CDR3 here is CASSQEVARIQEGYTF. Written as DNA, the CDR3 is TGCGCCAGCAGCCAAGAAGTGGCCAGGATACAAGAAGGCTACACCTTC.

The V and J genes are TRBV6-5 and TRBJ2-7; a possible D gene is TRBD1 (5 bases). CDR3 length equals 13 residues. The germline CDR1 and CDR2 sequences are MNHEY and SVGAGI. V lost 7 bases to trimming and J lost 6 bases, with 16 bases between them. CDR3 sequence reads: CASNQGMASEQYF. The CDR3 DNA sequence: TGTGCCAGCAATCAGGGCATGGCTTCCGAGCAGTACTTC.

The chain recombines TRBV2 with TRBJ2-7, with TRBD1 matching over 10 bases. The CDR3 has 14 amino acids. Germline assignment: CDR1 SNHLY and CDR2 FYNNEI. Germline trimming cut 2 bases from V and 8 bases from J; bases unmatched to any gene: 6. In DNA form, the CDR3 reads TGTGCCAGCAGTGAACAGGACAGGGGGGTCAAGCAGTACTTC. This codes for CASSEQDRGVKQYF.

This clone was counted a few times. The gene calls are TRBV4-2 and TRBJ2-1; D is uncertain. Germline V gene sequence: CDR1 LGHNA, CDR2 YNFKEQ. The CDR3 covers 14 residues. Trimming took off 1 base at V and 9 bases at J, with 13 bases between the two ends. CDR3 DNA sequence: TGTGCCAGCAGCCAAGTCGATCGCACTGGTGAGCAGTTCTTC. The encoded protein is CASSQVDRTGEQFF.

Comments on this clone: One end of the junction varies from germline; a read error may be responsible. The gene calls are TRBV29-1 and TRBJ1-2; a weak D match, TRBD1 (5 bases). The CDR3 is made up of 12 amino acids. Germline loops: CDR1 SQVTM, CDR2 ANQGSEA. This chain's CDR3 is CSVLSGGVVLAF. The CDR3, as DNA: TGCAGCGTGCTCTCCGGGGGTGTTGTTCTCGCCTTC.

In this sample, this clone turned up a few times. J is TRBJ2-3 and V is TRBV30; D unclear. The CDR3 is 14 amino acids. Germline-derived CDR1 and CDR2 are GTSNPN and SVGIG (reference sequence). The V end lost 7 bases, the J end lost 2 bases, and 16 bases lay between the germline ends. The CDR3: CAYYLARPTDTQYF. The CDR3 bases are TGTGCCTACTACCTGGCAAGACCCACAGATACGCAGTATTTT.

This clone was found a few times. The chain couples TRBV5-1 to TRBJ2-7, with TRBD2 matching 8 bases. The J segment lost 2 bases and the V segment lost 3 bases, leaving 7 bases of the junction unmatched. Germline V lookup: CDR1 SGHRS, CDR2 YFSETQ. The CDR3 has 15 residues. The CDR3 protein is CASSSSAGVPYEQYF. CDR3 DNA: TGCGCCAGCAGCTCCTCAGCGGGGGTACCCTACGAGCAGTACTTC.

The chain is built from TRBV5-6 and TRBJ2-2, with 13 bases matching TRBD2. The CDR3 has 15 residues. The V segment lost 4 bases and the J segment 6 bases; nucleotides outside the gene matches: 3. The germline V gene encodes CDR1 SGHDT and CDR2 YYEEEE. CDR3 DNA: TGTGCCAGCAGCAAAGGACTAGCGGGGGCCGGGGAGCTGTTTTTT. Its translation is CASSKGLAGAGELFF. Full variable domain (missing parts from reference TRBV5-6 and TRBJ2-2): DAGVTQSPTHLIKTRGQQVTLRCSPKSGHDTVSWYQQALGQGPQFIFQYYEEEERQRGNFPDRFSGHQFPNYSSELNVNALLLGDSALYLCASSKGLAGAGELFFGEGSRLTVL.

There are a few counts of this clone. The genes are TRBV29-1 and TRBJ2-5; 8 bases line up with TRBD1. The assigned J gene may be wrong: the sequence end matches TRBJ2-7 better. This CDR3 contains 13 residues. The germline CDR1 and CDR2 sequences are SQVTM and ANQGSEA. For the CDR3, the DNA is TGCAGCGTTGAGCGACAGGGGAGTATCGAGCAGTACTTC. Amino acid sequence: CSVERQGSIEQYF.

V gene TRBV7-9 combines with J gene TRBJ2-4; 9 bases map to TRBD1. CDR1 is SEHNR, CDR2 FQNEAQ, per germline (reference sequence). The CDR3 runs 14 residues. With 5 bases clipped from V and 3 bases from J, the junction kept 2 bases outside the gene matches. CDR3 sequence reads: CASSTDRGKNIQYF. The CDR3 region has the DNA TGTGCCAGCAGCACGGACAGGGGCAAAAACATTCAGTACTTC.